The rows below give T cell receptor beta chains drawn from one sample of a study of cytomegalovirus exposure and HLA in healthy donors. Some clones are missing from TCRdb's copy, which holds only in-frame ones; the method was immunoSEQ multiplex PCR. The table records under 200,000 clones, 80% of them present only once. The sequencing input was PBMCs. These receptors originate from a man in his thirties or forties in good health and CMV-seronegative. The CDR3 runs from the conserved cysteine through the conserved F or W. D genes are given only for firm matches. Some rows mark clone size as missing; the rest say once, few, many or name a class of expanded clone.

j_call v_call d_call clone_size cdr3_aa cdr3_nt
TRBJ2-7 TRBV2 . once CASLALGLEQYF TGTGCCAGCCTAGCCCTAGGGCTCGAGCAGTACTTC
TRBJ2-1 TRBV6-1 TRBD2 . CASSELAGGPSGEQFF TGTGCCAGCAGTGAGCTAGCGGGAGGCCCTTCGGGTGAGCAGTTCTTC
TRBJ1-1 TRBV19 TRBD1 . CASSLIQGDTEAFF TGTGCCAGTAGCCTTATACAGGGGGACACTGAAGCTTTCTTT
TRBJ2-7 TRBV21-1 . . CASSKVQLPRF TGTGCCAGCAGCAAAGTACAGCTACCGAGATTC
TRBJ1-5 TRBV6-1 . . CASIWEGPDQPQHF TGTGCCAGCATTTGGGAGGGGCCCGATCAGCCCCAGCATTTT
TRBJ1-1 TRBV9 . . CASSVGGGGQLNTEAFF TGTGCCAGCAGCGTAGGCGGCGGCGGGCAGCTGAACACTGAAGCTTTCTTT
TRBJ2-7 TRBV29-1 TRBD1 . CSVRGQEKSYEQYF TGCAGCGTTCGAGGACAGGAGAAATCCTACGAGCAGTACTTC
TRBJ1-3 TRBV7-9 . . CASSSGAGNTIYF TGTGCCAGCAGTTCGGGGGCTGGAAACACCATATATTTT
TRBJ2-1 TRBV5-4 . . CASSLGGGAGNGEHEQFF TGTGCCAGCAGCTTGGGAGGCGGGGCGGGGAACGGTGAGCATGAGCAGTTCTTC
TRBJ2-3 TRBV5-6 TRBD2 . CASSFSSGGPDTQYF TGTGCCAGCAGCTTTAGTAGCGGGGGGCCGGATACGCAGTATTTT
TRBJ1-1 TRBV29-1 . . CSVPSEGWRYTEAFF TGCAGCGTTCCGTCGGAGGGGTGGCGATACACTGAAGCTTTCTTT
TRBJ2-7 TRBV6-5 TRBD2 . CASSVRGGWEQYF TGTGCCAGCAGTGTCCGGGGGGGGTGGGAGCAGTACTTC
TRBJ2-5 TRBV11-1 TRBD2 . CASSLTSGGQETQYF TGTGCCAGCAGCTTGACTAGCGGGGGACAAGAGACCCAGTACTTC
TRBJ2-7 TRBV11-2 . . CASAPPRAVYEQYF TGTGCCAGCGCCCCCCCGCGGGCGGTCTACGAGCAGTACTTC
TRBJ1-5 TRBV5-6 . . CASSLGAGSQPQHF TGTGCCAGCAGCTTGGGGGCGGGGAGTCAGCCCCAGCATTTT
TRBJ1-2 TRBV7-9 . . CASSSPLQGGLRYTF TGTGCCAGCAGCTCCCCATTACAGGGCGGGCTACGCTACACCTTC
TRBJ2-1 TRBV5-1 TRBD2 few CASSLLTSGRRGEQFF TGCGCCAGCAGCTTACTGACTAGCGGGAGGAGGGGTGAGCAGTTCTTC
TRBJ2-1 TRBV30 . . CACLGSIGANEQFF TGTGCCTGCCTCGGCTCCATTGGGGCCAATGAGCAGTTCTTC
TRBJ2-7 TRBV6-1 TRBD1 . CASSPWTGGKFF TGTGCCAGCAGCCCCTGGACAGGGGGGAAGTTCTTC
TRBJ1-1 TRBV11-1 . . CASSYLTGPPNTEAFF TGTGCCAGCAGCTACCTGACAGGTCCACCGAACACTGAAGCTTTCTTT
TRBJ2-1 TRBV7-9 . . CASSLAPSSYNEQFF TGTGCCAGCAGCTTAGCTCCTAGCTCCTACAATGAGCAGTTCTTC
TRBJ2-1 TRBV19 TRBD1 . CASSRDRDPLGYNEQFF TGTGCCAGTAGCCGGGACAGGGACCCCCTGGGATACAATGAGCAGTTCTTC
TRBJ2-7 TRBV7-3 TRBD2 few CASSSGLAGDEQYF TGTGCCAGCAGCTCGGGACTAGCGGGAGACGAGCAGTACTTC
TRBJ1-4 TRBV13 TRBD1 . CASSQQGGRANEKLFF TGTGCCAGCAGCCAACAGGGGGGGCGGGCTAATGAAAAACTGTTTTTT
TRBJ2-4 TRBV10-2 . . CASSQAGPLVAKNIQYF TGCGCCAGCTCCCAAGCAGGGCCCCTCGTAGCCAAAAACATTCAGTACTTC
TRBJ1-5 TRBV28 TRBD1 once CASSLQGESNQPQHF TGTGCCAGCAGTTTACAGGGGGAGAGCAATCAGCCCCAGCATTTT
TRBJ2-1 TRBV10-3 . . CAISASAHEQFF TGTGCCATCAGTGCCAGTGCCCATGAGCAGTTCTTC
TRBJ1-2 TRBV5-1 TRBD1 few CASSSPETGARAGNYGYTF TGCGCCAGCAGCTCACCTGAAACAGGGGCCCGCGCGGGAAACTATGGCTACACCTTC
TRBJ2-7 TRBV28 . . CASSLPLGGQLYEQYF TGTGCCAGCAGTTTACCCTTGGGGGGACAGCTCTACGAGCAGTACTTC
TRBJ1-4 TRBV5-6 TRBD1 . CASSPGQGQEKLFF TGTGCCAGCAGCCCGGGACAGGGGCAGGAAAAACTGTTTTTT
TRBJ2-3 TRBV27 TRBD2 . CASSTPATSGSSTDTQYF TGTGCCAGCAGTACTCCTGCGACTAGCGGATCTAGCACAGATACGCAGTATTTT
TRBJ2-1 TRBV13 . . CASSSRQGSWDNEQFF TGTGCCAGCAGCTCTAGGCAGGGGAGCTGGGACAATGAGCAGTTCTTC
TRBJ1-5 TRBV15 . . CATSRRGSQGGQPQHF TGTGCCACCAGCAGAAGAGGAAGCCAGGGAGGTCAGCCCCAGCATTTT
TRBJ1-2 TRBV13 . once CASSLGQGGYYGYTF TGTGCCAGCAGCTTAGGACAGGGCGGATACTATGGCTACACCTTC
TRBJ2-1 TRBV7-3 TRBD2 few CASSPSGSSYNEQFF TGTGCCAGCAGCCCGAGCGGGAGCTCCTACAATGAGCAGTTCTTC
TRBJ1-1 TRBV6-4 . . CASSEEGNTEAFF TGTGCCAGCAGCGAAGAGGGGAACACTGAAGCTTTCTTT
TRBJ2-7 TRBV7-8 TRBD1 . CASSFTGEFNHYEQYF TGTGCCAGCAGCTTTACAGGGGAGTTTAACCATTACGAGCAGTACTTC
TRBJ2-6 TRBV9 . . CASSFSGSGANVLTF TGTGCCAGCAGCTTTTCAGGTTCCGGGGCCAACGTCCTGACTTTC
TRBJ2-1 TRBV28 TRBD2 . CASSPHLAGGHNEQFF TGTGCCAGCAGTCCCCATCTAGCGGGAGGGCATAATGAGCAGTTCTTC
TRBJ2-7 TRBV9 TRBD2 . CASSVVGGEIDAYEQYF TGTGCCAGCAGCGTAGTTGGGGGGGAAATTGATGCCTACGAGCAGTACTTC
TRBJ2-7 TRBV11-3 . . CASSPSPGSTYEQYF TGTGCCAGCAGCCCCTCGCCGGGATCCACCTACGAGCAGTACTTC
TRBJ1-2 TRBV28 . few CASSPTEATAYGYTF TGTGCCAGCAGCCCGACCGAAGCGACAGCCTATGGCTACACCTTC
TRBJ2-5 TRBV7-2 . once CASSVGVTGETQYF TGTGCCAGCAGCGTAGGGGTGACGGGAGAGACCCAGTACTTC
TRBJ2-1 TRBV7-9 TRBD1 . CASSLGRGQGISYNEQFF TGTGCCAGCAGCTTAGGGAGGGGACAGGGGATCTCCTACAATGAGCAGTTCTTC
TRBJ2-7 TRBV5-4 TRBD2 . CASSLSSGLSSYEQYF TGTGCCAGCAGCTTGTCTAGCGGACTCAGCTCCTACGAGCAGTACTTC
TRBJ2-5 TRBV7-9 . . CASSPGGRAETQYF TGTGCCAGCAGCCCTGGAGGGCGGGCAGAGACCCAGTACTTC
TRBJ2-5 TRBV5-5 TRBD1 once CASSLTGLLETQYF TGTGCCAGCAGCCTGACAGGGTTATTGGAGACCCAGTACTTC
TRBJ2-3 TRBV4-1 TRBD1 . CASSQMRQGATDTQYF TGCGCCAGCAGCCAAATGCGTCAGGGGGCCACAGATACGCAGTATTTT
TRBJ1-1 TRBV6-5 . . CASSPPRQTEAFF TGTGCCAGCAGTCCACCCAGACAGACTGAAGCTTTCTTT
TRBJ2-7 TRBV7-9 TRBD2 . CASTWGGLAGEFYEQYF TGTGCCAGCACCTGGGGGGGACTAGCGGGGGAATTCTACGAGCAGTACTTC
TRBJ1-5 TRBV19 . . CASSIFTQQPQHF TGTGCCAGTAGTATATTCACACAGCAGCCCCAGCATTTT
TRBJ1-2 TRBV15 . . CATSGDAGPLYGYTF TGTGCCACCAGCGGCGACGCAGGGCCCCTCTATGGCTACACCTTC
TRBJ2-3 TRBV4-3 . . CASSQAGGTQYF TGCGCCAGCAGCCAAGCCGGGGGTACGCAGTATTTT
TRBJ2-1 TRBV9 TRBD2 . CASSVTSGRYNEQFF TGTGCCAGCAGCGTTACTAGCGGGCGCTACAATGAGCAGTTCTTC
TRBJ1-6 TRBV7-9 . . CSSSLDNGSLAPLHF TGTTCCAGCAGCTTAGATAACGGTTCTTTGGCACCCCTCCACTTT
TRBJ1-4 TRBV5-4 . . CASSLGGGEKLFF TGTGCCAGCAGCTTGGGCGGGGGGGAAAAACTGTTTTTT
TRBJ2-2 TRBV7-9 . . CASSLPFEGRRTGELFF TGTGCCAGCAGCTTACCGTTTGAGGGTCGGCGCACCGGGGAGCTGTTTTTT
TRBJ1-1 TRBV25-1 TRBD1 few CASSELDRGLEAFF TGTGCCAGCAGTGAATTAGACAGGGGGCTGGAGGCTTTCTTT
TRBJ1-1 TRBV28 TRBD1 . CASSLSGTGLAFF TGTGCCAGCAGTTTATCCGGGACAGGGTTAGCTTTCTTT
TRBJ1-1 TRBV2 . . CASSEVRAGTEAFF TGTGCCAGCAGTGAAGTGAGGGCGGGCACTGAAGCTTTCTTT